The next 17 T cell receptor beta chains were all read from a single sample in a study of T cell repertoires in cytomegalovirus infection. TCRdb processed the reads anew with MiXCR; each CDR3 protein has one entry. The sample lists around 530,000 distinct CDR3 sequences; 16% were seen once. The sequencing input was CD8+ T cells from PBMCs. The source is a human donor in good health (CMV status not recorded). Some clones in this sample may be carry-over from other donors' samples.

For the CDR3, the DNA is TGTGCTAGTGCCTTAGGGCAGGGATATACTGAAGCTTTCTTT. Its translation is CASALGQGYTEAFF. The V and J genes are TRBV12-5 and TRBJ1-1, with a tentative D call TRBD1 (5 bases). V was cut by 7 bases and J by 5 bases, with 17 bases left in between. The germline V gene encodes CDR1 LGHNT and CDR2 FRNRAP. The CDR3 covers 14 residues.

Comment on this clonotype: No conserved phenylalanine or tryptophan ends this CDR3, so it is likely a read error. This rearrangement joins TRBV11-2 to TRBJ2-7; no firm D call. Germline-derived CDR1 and CDR2 are SGHAT and FQNNGV. V lost 4 bases and J lost 1, with 5 bases in between. The CDR3 has 12 residues. The DNA for the CDR3 is TGTGCCAGCAGCTCCATTTCCTACGAGCAGTACCTC. Its protein product is CASSSISYEQYL.

V is TRBV4-2 and J is TRBJ1-2, with D uncertain. The CDR3 length is 14 residues. Germline V gene sequence: CDR1 LGHNA, CDR2 YNFKEQ. V was pared by 3 bases and J by 7 bases, with 15 bases between. CDR3 residues: CASSHPLDVPGYTF. CDR3 DNA: TGTGCCAGCAGCCATCCTCTAGACGTCCCTGGCTACACCTTC.

This clonotype has a count of ten or more. CDR3 sequence: CASRDSTINEKLFF. In DNA, the CDR3 is TGTGCCAGCCGGGACAGTACGATTAATGAAAAACTGTTTTTT. The chain joins TRBV19 to TRBJ1-4, with 7 positions matching TRBD1. Germline CDR1 is LNHDA and CDR2 is SQIVND (reference sequence). V dropped 9 bases and J dropped 4; count of bases not matched to a gene: 8. The CDR3 runs to 14 residues.

This chain connects TRBV6-5 to TRBJ1-4, with D hard to call. V was pared by 4 bases and J by 3 bases, with 18 bases between. CDR1 MNHEY and CDR2 SVGAGI come from the germline V gene. The CDR3 covers 17 residues. This chain's CDR3 is CASSSAELWTSNEKLFF. The CDR3 DNA reads TGTGCCAGCAGTTCGGCAGAACTGTGGACTTCTAATGAAAAACTGTTTTTT.

This clonotype was counted ten times or more. The chain has TRBV27 and TRBJ2-3; the match to TRBD2 covers 9 bases. The ends lost 3 bases at V and 4 bases at J; junction bases unmatched: 5. Germline V gene lookup returns CDR1 MNHEY and CDR2 SMNVEV (reference sequence). The CDR3 loop spans 15 amino acids. The CDR3 DNA reads TGTGCCAGCAGTTTCACTAGCGGGTTCGCAGATACGCAGTATTTT. The encoded protein is CASSFTSGFADTQYF.

The chain recombines TRBV19 with TRBJ2-2; no definite D call. V was clipped by 1 base and J by 1 base, with 10 bases between them. The CDR3 loop spans 16 amino acids. Germline lookup yields CDR1 LNHDA and CDR2 SQIVND (reference sequence). For the CDR3, the DNA is TGTGCCAGTAGTATAGGGAGCGCAGGGAACACCGGGGAGCTGTTTTTT. It codes for CASSIGSAGNTGELFF. The variable domain in full, completed from reference TRBV19 and TRBJ2-2, reads DGGITQSPKYLFRKEGQNVTLSCEQNLNHDAMYWYRQDPGQGLRLIYYSQIVNDFQKGDIAEGYSVSREKKESFPLTVTSAQKNPTAFYLCASSIGSAGNTGELFFGEGSRLTVL.

This clonotype was detected many times. The rearrangement uses TRBV6-1 and TRBJ1-3, with 8 bases identical to TRBD1. The CDR3 has 13 residues. In germline, CDR1 is MNHNS, CDR2 SASEGT. With 6 bases clipped from V and 11 bases from J, the junction kept 9 bases outside the gene matches. CDR3 DNA: TGTGCCAGCAGCCGGACAGGGCTCGGGGCCATATATTTT. Its translation: CASSRTGLGAIYF.

This clonotype showed up many times. CDR3 amino acids: CASSYSTEHGEAFF. The CDR3 DNA reads TGTGCCAGCAGTTACTCCACGGAACATGGTGAAGCTTTCTTT. V and J are TRBV6-5 and TRBJ1-1; no firm D call. V was cut by 0 bases and J by 7 bases, with 12 bases left in between. This CDR3 has 14 amino acids. CDR1 is MNHEY and CDR2 is SVGAGI in the germline V gene.

This clonotype came up a few times. The V call is TRBV6-1, the J call TRBJ2-1, with D possibly matching TRBD1 (5 bases). This CDR3 is built from 16 residues. Trimming took 3 bases from V and 3 from J, leaving 15 bases between them. Germline-derived CDR1 and CDR2 are MNHNS and SASEGT. CDR3 sequence: CASSEARESYYNEQFF. CDR3 in DNA: TGTGCCAGCAGTGAGGCCAGGGAATCGTACTACAATGAGCAGTTCTTC.

The rearrangement links TRBV6-4 to TRBJ1-6; the D gene is possibly TRBD1 (5 bases). From germline, CDR1 is MRHNA and CDR2 SNTAGT. CDR3 length: 17 amino acids. V lost 1 base and J 12 bases, leaving 22 bases between the germline ends. CDR3 sequence: CASSDWGTWLTGEPLHF. As DNA, the CDR3 is TGTGCCAGCAGTGACTGGGGGACCTGGCTAACCGGCGAACCCCTCCACTTT.

There are a few counts of this clonotype. The chain couples TRBV27 to TRBJ2-7; TRBD1 is a possible D gene (6 bases). Trimming cost V 5 bases and J 0 bases, with 17 bases left between them. CDR3 size: 16 residues. CDR1 and CDR2 from the germline V gene are MNHEY and SMNVEV (reference sequence). CDR3 region: CASSPSTGTLSYEQYF. CDR3 DNA: TGTGCCAGCAGTCCTTCCACAGGGACACTCTCCTACGAGCAGTACTTC.

This chain connects TRBV12-3 or TRBV12-4 to TRBJ2-7; D may be TRBD2 (6 bases). Trimming removed 7 bases at V and 4 bases at J, with 8 bases between. The CDR3 covers 11 residues. The CDR3 here is CASNGGYEQYF. DNA for the CDR3: TGTGCCAGCAACGGAGGGTACGAGCAGTACTTC.

Worth noting for this clonotype: The germline gene is not matched at one end of the junction; a read error may be the cause. This chain links TRBV15 with TRBJ1-2; 7 bases line up with TRBD1. Germline V CDR1 and CDR2: LNHNV, YYDKDF (reference sequence). CDR3 length: 15 residues. This chain's CDR3 is CATSRERTGSYVYTF. The CDR3 DNA sequence: TGTGCCACCAGCAGAGAGAGGACAGGCTCTTATGTCTACACCTTC.

Only a few counts were recorded for this clonotype. A read error may produce the germline difference seen at one junction end. This chain links TRBV27 with TRBJ1-5; D is unresolved. The CDR3 length is 14 residues. Germline CDR1 is MNHEY and CDR2 is SMNVEV (reference sequence). CDR3 amino acids: CASSLRGSHQPQHF. CDR3 bases: TGTGCCAGCAGTTTAAGAGGTAGCCATCAGCCCCAGCATTTT.

On this clonotype: One end of the junction is discordant with germline, which a read error may explain. The genes are TRBV4-1 and TRBJ2-1; the match to TRBD2 covers 9 bases. This CDR3 has 17 residues. From germline, CDR1 is MGHRA and CDR2 YSYEKL. In DNA form, the CDR3 reads TGTGCCAGCAGCCCAACATTAGCGGGAGTAGGCTACAATGAGCAGTTCTTC. Amino acids: CASSPTLAGVGYNEQFF.

V gene TRBV5-6 combines with J gene TRBJ1-1, with a tentative D call TRBD1 (6 bases). With 2 bases removed from V and 3 bases from J, the gap between germline ends came to 17 bases. CDR1 SGHDT and CDR2 YYEEEE come from the germline V gene. This CDR3 has 16 amino acids. CDR3 residues: CASSFPGEGDDTEAFF. CDR3 nucleotide sequence: TGTGCCAGCAGCTTTCCAGGGGAGGGGGACGACACTGAAGCTTTCTTT.